This entry lists 10 T cell receptor beta chains sequenced from one sample in a study of cytomegalovirus exposure and HLA in healthy donors. Amplification used 60 Vbeta primers and 13 Jbeta primers. Some clones are missing from TCRdb's copy, which holds only in-frame ones; the method was immunoSEQ multiplex PCR. The profile covers about 260,000 clones, with 72% appearing a single time and under 3% taken by the ten largest. Sequenced: PBMCs. The receptors stem from a female donor in good health and CMV-seronegative.

The V and J genes are TRBV2 and TRBJ1-4; 10 nucleotides agree with TRBD1. This CDR3 spans 16 amino acids. Per the germline V gene, CDR1 is SNHLY and CDR2 is FYNNEI. V gave up 6 bases and J gave up 6 bases; unmatched junction bases: 10. The CDR3 bases are TGTGCCAGCAGCTTTAGACAGGGGGCGGGACATGAAAAACTGTTTTTT. This translates into CASSFRQGAGHEKLFF.

In this sample, this clone turned up once. The chain joins TRBV10-1 to TRBJ2-7; D might be TRBD2 (5 bases). The germline V gene has CDR1 WNHNN and CDR2 SYGVQD (reference sequence). V dropped 5 bases and J dropped 0 bases, with 8 bases sitting between them. The CDR3 has 13 residues. The CDR3 DNA is TGCGCCAGCAGTCAACTAGACTCCTACGAGCAGTACTTC. The encoded protein is CASSQLDSYEQYF.

V and J are TRBV29-1 and TRBJ1-2; D gene ambiguous. CDR1 and CDR2 from the germline V gene are SQVTM and ANQGSEA. This CDR3 has 14 residues. Trimming took off 5 bases at V and 4 bases at J, with 17 bases between the two ends. Written as DNA, the CDR3 is TGCAGCGTTATAACAGCCTTATCACCCTATGGCTACACCTTC. Its translation is CSVITALSPYGYTF.

The chain joins TRBV30 to TRBJ2-7; a weak D match, TRBD1 (6 bases). Germline V gene lookup returns CDR1 GTSNPN and CDR2 SVGIG (reference sequence). The CDR3 has 13 residues. V was pared by 6 bases and J by 3 bases, with 15 bases between. The CDR3 reads CACQGGTNYEQYF. The CDR3 DNA reads as TGTGCCTGCCAAGGGGGAACTAACTACGAGCAGTACTTC.

The V and J genes are TRBV10-3 and TRBJ2-1; no clear D. The germline V and J ends were trimmed by 6 bases and 10 bases, with 13 bases remaining between them. This CDR3 is built from 12 residues. Germline CDR1 is ENHRY and CDR2 is SYGVKD. The CDR3 bases are TGTGCCATCAGGATATCTAACGGGGAGCAGTTCTTC. Translating it yields CAIRISNGEQFF.

The chain combines TRBV5-4 with TRBJ2-7, with TRBD1 matching over 8 bases. Germline loops: CDR1 SGHNT, CDR2 YYREEE (reference sequence). The CDR3 sequence is 16 residues long. V lost 5 bases to trimming and J lost 4 bases; unmatched junction nucleotides: 14. CDR3 DNA sequence: TGTGCCAGCAGGGCCGGACAGGGAGGCCCTTTATACGAGCAGTACTTC. Translating it yields CASRAGQGGPLYEQYF.

A few counts support this clone. The gene calls are TRBV5-1 and TRBJ2-7; 7 bases align to TRBD1. The CDR3 runs to 13 residues. The V gene's germline CDR1 is SGHRS and CDR2 YFSETQ. Unmatched junction bases numbered 3, after V lost 3 bases and J lost 3 bases. The chain's CDR3 is CASSWDSRYEQYF. DNA of the CDR3: TGCGCCAGCAGCTGGGACAGCCGCTACGAGCAGTACTTC.

The gene calls are TRBV6-1 and TRBJ1-5; 9 positions agree with TRBD1. CDR3 size: 18 residues. CDR1 and CDR2 from the germline V gene are MNHNS and SASEGT. V shed 2 bases, J shed 0 bases, and the junction held 8 bases outside the gene matches. The CDR3 DNA reads TGTGCCAGCAGTGAATACGGGGACAGGGACTATAGCAATCAGCCCCAGCATTTT. Translated: CASSEYGDRDYSNQPQHF.

The V gene is TRBV27, the J gene TRBJ2-7, with 9 positions matching TRBD2. The germline CDR1 and CDR2 sequences are MNHEY and SMNVEV (reference sequence). The CDR3 sequence is 16 residues long. V trimming: 6 bases; J trimming: 0 bases; junction bases outside the gene matches: 9. The CDR3 sequence is CASSRLSGSYSYEQYF. CDR3 bases: TGTGCCAGCAGCCGTCTTAGCGGGAGTTACTCCTACGAGCAGTACTTC.

The chain recombines TRBV6-5 with TRBJ2-1, with 9 bases that match TRBD2. Germline assignment: CDR1 MNHEY and CDR2 SVGAGI. The CDR3 length is 16 residues. V lost 0 bases and J lost 6; bases outside the gene matches: 6. The CDR3 spells CASSYSLRTSANEQFF. The CDR3 nucleotides are TGTGCCAGCAGTTACTCACTACGGACTAGCGCCAATGAGCAGTTCTTC.